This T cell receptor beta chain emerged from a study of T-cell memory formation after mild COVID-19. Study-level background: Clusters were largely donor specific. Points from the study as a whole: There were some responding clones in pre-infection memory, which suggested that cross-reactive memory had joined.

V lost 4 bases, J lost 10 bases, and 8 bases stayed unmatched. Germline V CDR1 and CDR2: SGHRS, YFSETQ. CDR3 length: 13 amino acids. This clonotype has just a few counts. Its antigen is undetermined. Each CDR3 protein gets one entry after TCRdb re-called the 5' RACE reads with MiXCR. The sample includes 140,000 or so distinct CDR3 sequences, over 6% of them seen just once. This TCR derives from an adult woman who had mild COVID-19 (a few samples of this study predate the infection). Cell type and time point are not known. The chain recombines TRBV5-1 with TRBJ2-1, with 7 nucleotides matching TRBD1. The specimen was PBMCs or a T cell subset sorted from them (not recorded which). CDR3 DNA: TGCGCCAGCAGCACCACAGGGGCGAACGAGCAGTTCTTC. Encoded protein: CASSTTGANEQFF.